This T cell receptor (beta chain) was documented in a study of blood T cell dynamics during melanoma immunotherapy. As for time point: week 3, after first cycle of checkpoint inhibitor. The repertoire was sequenced with immunoSEQ multiplex PCR; TCRdb's copy has only in-frame clones and lacks some. The data show about 7,600 clones, with about 84% seen just once and under 6.5% held by the top ten. The input for sequencing was blood, taken from a patient treated with checkpoint blockade. This clonotype was obtained from a human donor with melanoma.

The CDR3 nucleotides are TGTGCCAGCAGCTTGGGGAGCCAAGAGACCCAGTACTTC. Translating gives CASSLGSQETQYF. The chain employs TRBV11-3 and TRBJ2-5, with D perhaps matching TRBD2 (5 bases). The ends were cut back, 3 bases at V and 1 base at J, with 6 bases in the middle. CDR1 and CDR2 from the germline V gene are SGHNT and YENEEA. The CDR3 consists of 13 residues.